These 10 T cell receptor beta chains came from one sample sequenced in a study of early T cells in non-severe SARS-CoV-2 infection. A single record per CDR3 protein comes from TCRdb applying MiXCR to the 5' RACE reads. The table shows roughly 63,000 distinct CDR3 sequences, with over 10% occurring only once. Material for sequencing was whole blood. These receptors were obtained from an adult who was a healthcare worker with PCR-confirmed SARS-CoV-2 infection or an uninfected control (not recorded which).

The chain uses TRBV6-6 and TRBJ1-5; unclear D gene. The CDR3 covers 14 residues. Trimming stripped 7 bases from V and 2 bases from J, with 12 bases between. In germline, CDR1 is MNHNY, CDR2 SVGAGI (reference sequence). The CDR3 sequence is CASTTRVGNQPQHF. The DNA of the CDR3 is TGTGCCAGCACTACCCGCGTAGGCAATCAGCCCCAGCATTTT.

This clonotype was observed at least ten times. This sequence joins TRBV29-1 and TRBJ1-1; possibly TRBD1 for D (5 bases). The CDR3 sequence is 12 residues long. Germline V lookup: CDR1 SQVTM, CDR2 ANQGSEA. Trimming removed 6 bases at V and 4 bases at J, with 12 bases between. CDR3 protein: CSVGRRGTEAFF. CDR3 DNA sequence: TGCAGCGTGGGACGGAGGGGCACTGAAGCTTTCTTT. Using reference TRBV29-1 and TRBJ1-1 for the parts outside the CDR3, the full variable domain is SAVISQKPSRDICQRGTSLTIQCQVDSQVTMMFWYRQQPGQSLTLIATANQGSEATYESGFVIDKFPISRPNLTFSTLTVSNMSPEDSSIYLCSVGRRGTEAFFGQGTRLTVV.

This clonotype was seen repeatedly, ten times or more. This rearrangement joins TRBV3-1 to TRBJ2-7; no reliable D call. The CDR3 is 15 residues long. CDR1 and CDR2 (germline): LGHDT, YNNKEL (reference sequence). The V end was cut by 4 bases, the J end by 2 bases, with 15 bases between. CDR3 amino acids: CASSPDVSRAYEQYF. DNA of the CDR3: TGTGCCAGCAGCCCTGACGTTAGCCGAGCCTACGAGCAGTACTTC.

This clonotype was observed many times. The chain is built from TRBV5-4 and TRBJ2-3; 12 positions match TRBD1. V lost 3 bases and J lost 4; bases outside the gene matches: 0. Germline V gene data show CDR1 as SGHNT and CDR2 as YYREEE (reference sequence). This CDR3 has 14 residues. The CDR3 sequence: CASSWDRGPDTQYF. CDR3 DNA: TGTGCCAGCAGCTGGGACAGGGGGCCAGATACGCAGTATTTT.

This clonotype was counted ten times or more. The genes are TRBV7-9 and TRBJ2-5, with D hard to call. This CDR3 region has 11 residues. CDR1 SEHNR and CDR2 FQNEAQ come from the germline V gene (reference sequence). Trimming took 5 bases from V and 7 from J, leaving 8 bases between them. CDR3 coding DNA: TGTGCCAGCAGCCTGGATAGGACCCAGTACTTC. It is translated as CASSLDRTQYF.

For the CDR3, the DNA is TGTGCCAGCAGCCACGAGTACCAAGAGACCCAGTACTTC. Its protein is CASSHEYQETQYF. V and J are TRBV3-1 and TRBJ2-5; D unclear. This CDR3 comprises 13 residues. Per germline, CDR1 LGHDT and CDR2 YNNKEL (reference sequence). V was clipped by 3 bases and J by 0 bases, with 5 bases between them.

At least ten counts were recorded for this clonotype. V gene TRBV3-1 combines with J gene TRBJ2-7; no definite D call. Germline V gene data show CDR1 as LGHDT and CDR2 as YNNKEL (reference sequence). The V end lost 4 bases, the J end lost 4 bases, and 5 bases lay between the germline ends. The CDR3 is 11 residues long. CDR3 sequence reads: CASSRNYEQYF. The DNA for the CDR3 is TGTGCCAGCAGCCGCAATTACGAGCAGTACTTC.

The chain joins TRBV12-3 or TRBV12-4 to TRBJ2-5; D is undetermined. This CDR3 contains 15 residues. With 1 base removed from V and 4 bases from J, the gap between germline ends came to 13 bases. The CDR3 region is CASSLGRALGETQYF. The CDR3 DNA follows: TGTGCCAGCAGTTTAGGGCGAGCACTTGGAGAGACCCAGTACTTC.

This chain connects TRBV7-2 to TRBJ2-3, with D possibly being TRBD1 or TRBD2 (5 bases each). Germline assignment: CDR1 SGHTA and CDR2 FQGNSA. Trimming cost V 7 bases and J 1 base, with 12 bases left between them. This CDR3 spans 14 amino acids. The CDR3 loop is CASTLVGGTDTQYF. CDR3 nucleotides: TGTGCCAGCACCCTAGTGGGGGGCACAGATACGCAGTATTTT.

The chain is built from TRBV15 and TRBJ2-7, with 10 bases matching TRBD1. The V segment lost 5 bases and the J segment 7 bases; nucleotides outside the gene matches: 11. The CDR3 is 15 residues long. Germline loops: CDR1 LNHNV, CDR2 YYDKDF (reference sequence). The CDR3 region is CATSGGDRGRREQYF. The DNA of the CDR3 is TGTGCCACCAGCGGGGGAGACAGGGGGCGTAGGGAGCAGTACTTC.